These 29 T cell receptor beta chains were sequenced from one sample in a study of blood T cell repertoires in COVID-19. Sequencing was performed with immunoSEQ multiplex PCR; in TCRdb, only in-frame clones are kept and a portion is missing. The sample records around 72,000 clones, approximately 90% being singletons. Source material: peripheral blood. The receptors here all came from a woman aged 70-85 years with acute or convalescent COVID-19.

The chain joins TRBV7-9 to TRBJ2-1, with TRBD2 identical over 14 bases. The CDR3 covers 16 residues. Germline V gene lookup returns CDR1 SEHNR and CDR2 FQNEAQ (reference sequence). J was trimmed by 8 bases and V by 6 bases; bases with no gene match: 9. The CDR3 is CASSSTSGGAIYEQFF. For the CDR3, the DNA is TGTGCCAGCAGTTCGACTAGCGGGGGGGCCATCTATGAGCAGTTCTTC.

The rearrangement uses TRBV19 and TRBJ2-4; a possible D gene is TRBD1 (7 bases). With 2 bases removed from V and 9 bases from J, the gap between germline ends came to 11 bases. This CDR3 region has 13 residues. The germline V gene has CDR1 LNHDA and CDR2 SQIVND (reference sequence). CDR3 in DNA: TGTGCCAGTAGTATACCGGGGGACAGCATTCAGTACTTC. Encoded protein: CASSIPGDSIQYF.

CDR3 region: CASSLLAGSTDTQYF. As DNA, the CDR3 is TGTGCCAGCAGTCTCTTAGCGGGAAGTACAGATACGCAGTATTTT. The V and J genes are TRBV28 and TRBJ2-3; 8 nucleotides match TRBD2. CDR1 and CDR2 (germline): MDHEN, SYDVKM. With V trimmed by 5 bases and J by 3 bases, 7 bases remained unmatched. This CDR3 is built from 15 residues.

The rearrangement joins TRBV11-3 to TRBJ1-6; the D gene is possibly TRBD1 (5 bases). Germline CDR1 reads SGHNT; CDR2 reads YENEEA. This CDR3 is built from 12 residues. The V end lost 11 bases, the J end lost 6 bases, and 11 bases lay between the germline ends. The CDR3 region has the DNA TGTGCCCCCGGGGGGGGTAATTCACCCCTCCACTTT. It is translated as CAPGGGNSPLHF.

The chain links TRBV5-1 to TRBJ2-5; 8 nucleotides match TRBD1. V dropped 3 bases and J dropped 2; count of bases not matched to a gene: 3. The CDR3 is 14 amino acids. Germline lookup yields CDR1 SGHRS and CDR2 YFSETQ. The CDR3 DNA follows: TGCGCCAGCAGCTACGGGACAGGTCAAGAGACCCAGTACTTC. It specifies CASSYGTGQETQYF.

The chain has TRBV19 and TRBJ1-2; maybe TRBD1 (6 bases). This CDR3 is built from 14 residues. The germline V gene encodes CDR1 LNHDA and CDR2 SQIVND (reference sequence). Trimming pared 7 bases from V and 7 bases from J, leaving 19 bases between. CDR3 DNA sequence: TGTGCCAGTAAACCGGGACACCTAGGGGGTGGCTACACCTTC. Residues: CASKPGHLGGGYTF.

V gene TRBV29-1 combines with J gene TRBJ1-2, with TRBD1 as a possible D gene (5 bases). Trimming took 4 bases from V and 2 from J, leaving 11 bases between them. Looked up from germline, CDR1 is SQVTM and CDR2 is ANQGSEA. This CDR3 is built from 13 residues. The CDR3 sequence is CSVGAGRNYGYTF. The CDR3 nucleotides are TGCAGCGTTGGAGCAGGGCGCAACTATGGCTACACCTTC.

This chain uses TRBV2 with TRBJ2-7; D perhaps matches TRBD1 (6 bases). Trimming pared 10 bases from V and 10 bases from J, leaving 23 bases between. The CDR3 is 13 residues long. Per the germline V gene, CDR1 is SNHLY and CDR2 is FYNNEI. The CDR3 DNA reads TGTGCCACCAGGGGAGAGGGAACACACACACAGTACTTC. Its protein product is CATRGEGTHTQYF. The complete variable domain, with remaining parts taken from reference TRBV2 and TRBJ2-7, reads EPEVTQTPSHQVTQMGQEVILRCVPISNHLYFYWYRQILGQKVEFLVSFYNNEISEKSEIFDDQFSVERPDGSNFTLKIRSTKLEDSAMYFCATRGEGTHTQYFGPGTRLTVT.

The V gene is TRBV4-2, the J gene TRBJ1-1; possible D gene TRBD1, 6 bases. Looked up from germline, CDR1 is LGHNA and CDR2 is YNFKEQ. The CDR3 contains 13 residues. V was pared by 0 bases and J by 9 bases, with 11 bases between. For the CDR3, the DNA is TGTGCCAGCAGCCAAGAGGGGGCAGGCAAAGCTTTCTTT. Amino acid sequence: CASSQEGAGKAFF.

The chain employs TRBV7-2 and TRBJ2-6; D is possibly TRBD1 (6 bases). This CDR3 comprises 15 residues. CDR1 SGHTA and CDR2 FQGNSA come from the germline V gene. With 5 bases removed from V and 1 base from J, the gap between germline ends came to 9 bases. CDR3 amino acids: CASSIRGSGANVLTF. In DNA, the CDR3 is TGTGCCAGCAGCATCAGGGGTTCTGGGGCCAACGTCCTGACTTTC. The whole variable domain, remainder taken from reference TRBV7-2 and TRBJ2-6, is GAGVSQSPSNKVTEKGKDVELRCDPISGHTALYWYRQSLGQGLEFLIYFQGNSAPDKSGLPSDRFSAERTGGSVSTLTIQRTQQEDSAVYLCASSIRGSGANVLTFGAGSRLTVL.

CDR3 sequence reads: CASSPRTEAFF. CDR3 sequence (DNA): TGTGCCAGCTCGCCCAGGACTGAAGCTTTCTTT. The rearrangement joins TRBV18 to TRBJ1-1; D is undetermined. This CDR3 spans 11 amino acids. Trimming shortened V by 6 bases and J by 5 bases, and 7 bases separated the two germline ends. Per germline, CDR1 KGHSH and CDR2 LQKENI.

The chain links TRBV6-2 or TRBV6-3 to TRBJ1-1; 8 nucleotides align to TRBD1. Germline CDR1 is MNHEY and CDR2 is SVGEGT. This CDR3 has 14 residues. Trimming took 6 bases from V and 3 from J; bases not matched to a gene: 6. CDR3 DNA: TGTGCCAGCAGCTCGGTGACAGGGGACACTGAAGCTTTCTTT. Its translation is CASSSVTGDTEAFF.

This chain uses TRBV7-9 with TRBJ1-3; TRBD1 is a possible D gene (6 bases). Deletions cut 5 bases from V and 0 bases from J, with 14 bases between. The CDR3 extends over 16 amino acids. Per the germline V gene, CDR1 is SEHNR and CDR2 is FQNEAQ (reference sequence). CDR3 sequence reads: CASSPRGTLSGNTIYF. The CDR3 bases are TGTGCCAGCAGCCCCAGGGGCACTCTCTCTGGAAACACCATATATTTT. The full variable domain, rest sourced from reference TRBV7-9 and TRBJ1-3, is DTGVSQNPRHKITKRGQNVTFRCDPISEHNRLYWYRQTLGQGPEFLTYFQNEAQLEKSRLLSDRFSAERPKGSFSTLEIQRTEQGDSAMYLCASSPRGTLSGNTIYFGEGSWLTVV.

The chain links TRBV19 to TRBJ2-7, with D possibly matching TRBD1 (6 bases). The germline V gene encodes CDR1 LNHDA and CDR2 SQIVND (reference sequence). V lost 4 bases to trimming and J lost 0 bases, with 13 bases between them. This CDR3 contains 15 residues. Here the CDR3 reads CASSTPDSFSYEQYF. CDR3 in DNA: TGTGCCAGTAGTACTCCGGACAGTTTCTCCTACGAGCAGTACTTC.

This chain uses TRBV5-1 with TRBJ2-6, with TRBD1 matching 8 bases. Germline trimming cut 3 bases from V and 0 bases from J; bases unmatched to any gene: 5. Germline CDR1 reads SGHRS; CDR2 reads YFSETQ. This CDR3 spans 17 amino acids. The CDR3 sequence is CASSSRDRRSGANVLTF. The DNA for the CDR3 is TGCGCCAGCAGCTCCCGGGACAGGCGCTCTGGGGCCAACGTCCTGACTTTC.

The chain carries TRBV19 and TRBJ1-5; 7 bases line up with TRBD1. The CDR3 sequence is 17 residues long. Germline CDR1 and CDR2: LNHDA and SQIVND (reference sequence). Trimming took 2 bases from V and 1 from J; bases not matched to a gene: 8. CDR3 protein: CASSINRGSRSNQPQHF. CDR3 DNA: TGTGCCAGTAGTATAAACAGGGGCAGTAGGAGCAATCAGCCCCAGCATTTT.

This chain uses TRBV27 with TRBJ2-7; D gene unclear. This CDR3 is 11 amino acids long. Per the germline V gene, CDR1 is MNHEY and CDR2 is SMNVEV (reference sequence). Trimming cost V 4 bases and J 3 bases, with 4 bases left between them. The DNA of the CDR3 is TGTGCCAGCAGTTCCTTCTACGAGCAGTACTTC. It yields the protein CASSSFYEQYF.

The V call is TRBV14, the J call TRBJ1-3, with a weak D call TRBD1 (5 bases). This CDR3 is built from 16 residues. Trimming took off 0 bases at V and 0 bases at J, with 9 bases between the two ends. Germline V gene lookup returns CDR1 SGHDN and CDR2 FVKESK. CDR3 sequence (DNA): TGTGCCAGCAGCCAAGATCTCAGGGCCTCTGGAAACACCATATATTTT. It translates to CASSQDLRASGNTIYF.

This rearrangement joins TRBV5-4 to TRBJ1-2; 9 nucleotides line up with TRBD1. The J segment lost 8 bases and the V segment lost 3 bases, leaving 8 bases of the junction unmatched. The germline V gene encodes CDR1 SGHNT and CDR2 YYREEE (reference sequence). The CDR3 covers 14 residues. Here the CDR3 DNA reads TGTGCCAGCAGCTCCTTGGACAGGGGATGGGGCTACACCTTC. Amino acid sequence: CASSSLDRGWGYTF.

This sequence joins TRBV7-2 and TRBJ2-2; D gene unclear. Germline CDR1 reads SGHTA; CDR2 reads FQGNSA. CDR3 length equals 13 residues. The V end was cut by 6 bases, the J end by 0 bases, with 5 bases between. CDR3 amino acids: CASSPTNTGELFF. In DNA, the CDR3 is TGTGCCAGCAGTCCAACGAACACCGGGGAGCTGTTTTTT.

In its sample, this clone was seen once. The CDR3 region is CAWSPTRKLFF. CDR3 bases: TGTGCCTGGAGCCCCACGCGGAAGCTGTTTTTT. The V gene is TRBV30, the J gene TRBJ2-2; D ambiguous. The germline V gene has CDR1 GTSNPN and CDR2 SVGIG (reference sequence). Trimming took off 3 bases at V and 12 bases at J, with 11 bases between the two ends. The CDR3 length is 11 residues.

This chain joins TRBV2 and TRBJ2-3, with TRBD2 matching 11 bases. This CDR3 region has 16 residues. Germline assignment: CDR1 SNHLY and CDR2 FYNNEI. The junction had 7 bases not matched to a gene; V was cut back by 6 bases and J by 2 bases. The CDR3 loop is CASRPGTSGITDTQYF. The CDR3 DNA reads TGTGCCAGCAGGCCAGGGACTAGCGGTATCACAGATACGCAGTATTTT.

For the CDR3, the DNA is TGTGCCAGCAGTTACCCCCTAAGGGGACAGGGCAAGAATGAGCAGTTCTTC. Residues: CASSYPLRGQGKNEQFF. V is TRBV6-2 or TRBV6-3 and J is TRBJ2-1, with 9 bases fitting TRBD1. The CDR3 is made up of 17 amino acids. CDR1 and CDR2 from the germline V gene are MNHEY and SVGEGT. J gave up 7 bases and V 2 bases, and 12 bases lay outside the gene matches.

The gene calls are TRBV11-3 and TRBJ2-5; D unresolved. The CDR3 consists of 13 residues. Germline CDR1 reads SGHNT; CDR2 reads YENEEA. Trimming shortened V by 5 bases and J by 0 bases, and 7 bases separated the two germline ends. Written as DNA, the CDR3 is TGTGCCAGCAGCCTCCCCCACCAAGAGACCCAGTACTTC. It is translated as CASSLPHQETQYF.

The chain couples TRBV11-2 to TRBJ2-3, with 12 bases aligning to TRBD2. The CDR3 contains 16 residues. V gave up 1 base and J gave up 2 bases; unmatched junction bases: 1. The germline V gene encodes CDR1 SGHAT and CDR2 FQNNGV. CDR3 amino acids: CASSLASGRVTDTQYF. The CDR3 bases are TGTGCCAGCAGCTTAGCTAGCGGGAGGGTCACAGATACGCAGTATTTT.

The count of this clone is one. The rearrangement uses TRBV3-1 (or the pseudogene TRBV3-2) and TRBJ2-1; D not resolved. The CDR3 is made up of 15 amino acids. The V and J ends lost 1 base and 0 bases respectively, with 7 bases between them. Germline V gene lookup returns CDR1 LGHDT and CDR2 YNNKEL (reference sequence). CDR3 DNA: TGTGCCAGCAGCCAAGTCCTTAGCTCCTACAATGAGCAGTTCTTC. Translation: CASSQVLSSYNEQFF.

This clone was recorded only once. The chain uses TRBV19 and TRBJ1-1; 11 bases fit TRBD1. The junction had 9 bases not matched to a gene; V was cut back by 3 bases and J by 3 bases. The CDR3 totals 17 residues. Germline V gene sequence: CDR1 LNHDA, CDR2 SQIVND (reference sequence). The CDR3 nucleotides are TGTGCCAGTAGTATCTGGGAGGGACAGGGGGATCACACTGAAGCTTTCTTT. It is translated as CASSIWEGQGDHTEAFF.

The rearrangement uses TRBV7-3 and TRBJ2-3; 13 bases line up with TRBD2. V shed 4 bases, J shed 1 base, and the junction held 2 bases outside the gene matches. Germline V gene data show CDR1 as SGHTA and CDR2 as FQGTGA. The CDR3 has 16 residues. The CDR3 coding sequence is TGTGCCAGCAGCTCGGGACTAGCGGGGCGCACAGATACGCAGTATTTT. Translation: CASSSGLAGRTDTQYF.

V is TRBV7-2 and J is TRBJ2-1; D is possibly TRBD2 (6 bases). The CDR3 spans 16 residues. Germline CDR1 and CDR2: SGHTA and FQGNSA. Trimming left V 0 bases short and J 6 bases short, with 15 bases between. The CDR3 DNA sequence: TGTGCCAGCAGCTTAGCTGGAGGGAGTAGTGGCAATGAGCAGTTCTTC. It specifies CASSLAGGSSGNEQFF.